This T cell receptor (beta chain) was identified during a study of T cell repertoires in cytomegalovirus infection (dated by TCRdb to about 2019). Turning to the overall study: Recently identified HLA-C-restricted CMV epitopes, whose presentation resists viral immunomodulation, were targeted by peptide stimulations together with well-studied HLA-B-restricted epitopes. Because public TCR beta signatures pointed to carriage of CMV infection together with the matching HLA type, the HLA type of each donor mattered for the analysis.

TCRdb lists the instrument as Illumina HiSeq 1500. The public reads were reanalyzed by TCRdb: fastp trimming at Q25, MiXCR alignment, in-frame beta chains only. Records with the same CDR3 protein are collapsed into one entry carrying the most frequent genes and DNA. The sample table contains about 920,000 distinct CDR3 sequences; only one count was recorded for around 32% of them. Of the sample, over 11% falls within the top ten clones. CDR3 length: 16 amino acids, cysteine to phenylalanine. The CDR3 DNA has 48 bases and is translated from base 1. Trimming leaves V shorter by 7 bases and J shorter by 0 bases, with the junction holding 7 bases beyond the gene matches. Concerning this clonotype: Its antigen target is currently unknown. Base-call qualities are not available, and no considerably larger clone is one nucleotide away.

Overall study results and their limits: In both this cohort and an independent 352-donor cohort, the cumulative frequency of public TCR beta family members distinguished carriers of CMV infection plus the relevant HLA type. The ex vivo response was dominated by HLA-C-restricted CMV-specific TCR beta clonotypes, which also provided the single most frequent clonotype in two of eight donors.

The sample's treatment or condition, from its label and the paper: in vitro stimulation with specific CMV peptide epitopes to enrich CMV-specific T cells. The rearranged segments are TRBV12-3 or TRBV12-4 and TRBJ1-3; TRBD1 agrees with 9 junctional bases. The clonotype was recovered from a human donor in good health (CMV status not recorded). Some clones in this sample may be carry-over from other donors' samples. The source was cultured CD8+ T cells from PBMCs, collected from culture after CMV antigen stimulation. The DNA sequence is given as TGTGCCAGCATTAAGACAGGGGGAGGCTCTGGAAACACCATATATTTT. It is translated as CASIKTGGGSGNTIYF.